This entry lists 28 T cell receptor beta chains sequenced from one sample in a study of identical twins' blood T cells. MiXCR, run by TCRdb on the 5' RACE reads, gives a single entry per CDR3 protein. The sample yields a few hundred thousand distinct CDR3 sequences, about 28% seen once. The source material was PBMCs. All receptors derive from a woman between 18 and 55 years old in good health.

This clonotype was counted only a few times. The V call is TRBV28, the J call TRBJ1-1; D may be TRBD1 (5 bases). The CDR3 has 15 amino acids. The germline gives CDR1 MDHEN, CDR2 SYDVKM. The V end lost 2 bases, the J end lost 4 bases, and 14 bases lay between the germline ends. This CDR3 is CASSLPLSGGTEAFF. DNA of the CDR3: TGTGCCAGCAGTTTACCATTGTCCGGGGGCACTGAAGCTTTCTTT.

The table lists this clonotype with many counts. V gene TRBV5-1 combines with J gene TRBJ1-5; D is perhaps TRBD1 (5 bases). This CDR3 has 14 residues. The V and J ends lost 0 bases and 4 bases respectively, with 8 bases between them. Germline V gene sequence: CDR1 SGHRS, CDR2 YFSETQ. The CDR3 reads CASSLAGSNQPQHF. The CDR3 DNA reads TGCGCCAGCAGCTTGGCAGGGAGTAATCAGCCCCAGCATTTT.

The table lists this clonotype with a count of one. This may stem from a read error, because a much larger clone lies one nucleotide away. CDR3 region: CSVPTTGLYTEAFF. Written as DNA, the CDR3 is TGCAGTGTACCGACGACAGGGCTTTACACTGAAGCTTTCTTT. This chain joins TRBV20-1 and TRBJ1-1; 7 bases line up with TRBD1. Trimming cost V 7 bases and J 3 bases; bases outside gene matches: 11. From germline, CDR1 is DFQATT and CDR2 SNEGSKA (reference sequence). CDR3 length equals 14 residues.

This clonotype was found a few times. CDR3 residues: CASSRAGGGTEAFF. DNA of the CDR3: TGTGCCAGCAGCCGGGCTGGAGGAGGGACTGAAGCTTTCTTT. The V call is TRBV9, the J call TRBJ1-1, with no clear D. The germline gives CDR1 SGDLS, CDR2 YYNGEE. This CDR3 is built from 14 residues. Trimming cost V 4 bases and J 5 bases, with 15 bases left between them. The complete variable domain, with remaining parts taken from reference TRBV9 and TRBJ1-1, reads DSGVTQTPKHLITATGQRVTLRCSPRSGDLSVYWYQQSLDQGLQFLIQYYNGEERAKGNILERFSAQQFPDLHSELNLSSLELGDSALYFCASSRAGGGTEAFFGQGTRLTVV.

As for this clonotype: This sequence may be a read error, since a much larger clone differs from it by one base. The genes are TRBV20-1 and TRBJ1-2; 7 bases align to TRBD1. CDR1 and CDR2 (germline): DFQATT, SNEGSKA (reference sequence). The CDR3 covers 15 residues. The CDR3 DNA sequence: TGCAGTGCTAGAGTGAGGGGGCAAGCTAACTATGGCCACACCTTC. It translates to CSARVRGQANYGHTF.

This clonotype has just a few counts. The chain combines TRBV21-1 with TRBJ2-2. TRBV21-1 is a pseudogene locus. This CDR3 spans 17 amino acids. The CDR3 DNA reads as TGTGCCAGCAGCAATCTAGCGGTGGGCCCGAACACCGGGGAGCTGTTTTTT. Amino acid sequence: CASSNLAVGPNTGELFF.

The chain uses TRBV11-2 and TRBJ1-3, with TRBD1 identical over 10 bases. Germline CDR1 SGHAT, CDR2 FQNNGV. V was clipped by 4 bases and J by 4 bases; unmatched bases: 4. This CDR3 contains 15 residues. The CDR3 nucleotides are TGTGCCAGCAGCTCCGACAGGGGGCAAGGAAACACCATATATTTT. This translates into CASSSDRGQGNTIYF.

The table lists this clonotype with a few counts. V usage is TRBV7-9 and J usage is TRBJ2-1; the D gene is possibly TRBD2 (6 bases). Germline V gene sequence: CDR1 SEHNR, CDR2 FQNEAQ (reference sequence). The CDR3 is 16 residues long. The V gene lost 3 bases and the J gene lost 0 bases, with 12 bases spanning the gap. As DNA, the CDR3 is TGTGCCAGCAGCTTCCCTGTGGGGGGCTCCTACAATGAGCAGTTCTTC. As protein: CASSFPVGGSYNEQFF.

A remark on this clonotype: Possible read error: a much larger clone is one base away. J is TRBJ2-7 and V is TRBV10-3; TRBD2 agrees at 9 bases. The CDR3 consists of 15 residues. Germline V gene data show CDR1 as ENHRY and CDR2 as SYGVKD. CDR3 nucleotides: TGTGCCATCAGTGAGTCCTATAGCGGGAGTTACGAGCAGCACTTC. Residues: CAISESYSGSYEQHF.

The J gene is TRBJ2-1, the V gene TRBV18; D gene unclear. Trimming took 2 bases from V and 6 from J, leaving 14 bases between them. Germline assignment: CDR1 KGHSH and CDR2 LQKENI. This CDR3 spans 15 amino acids. The CDR3 nucleotides read TGTGCCAGCTCACCAAGAGAAACCAGTCGCAATGAGCAGTTCTTC. As protein: CASSPRETSRNEQFF.

The chain recombines TRBV5-5 with TRBJ1-5, with 7 bases lining up with TRBD1. This CDR3 comprises 14 residues. V trimming: 2 bases; J trimming: 8 bases; junction bases outside the gene matches: 7. CDR1 SGHKS and CDR2 YYEKEE come from the germline V gene (reference sequence). CDR3 residues: CASSLTGTVEPQHF. The DNA for the CDR3 is TGTGCCAGCAGCTTAACCGGGACAGTTGAGCCCCAGCATTTT. Full variable domain (missing parts from reference TRBV5-5 and TRBJ1-5): DAGVTQSPTHLIKTRGQQVTLRCSPISGHKSVSWYQQVLGQGPQFIFQYYEKEERGRGNFPDRFSARQFPNYSSELNVNALLLGDSALYLCASSLTGTVEPQHFGDGTRLSIL.

This clonotype was counted between two and nine times. J is TRBJ1-3 and V is TRBV20-1; no reliable D call. Trimming removed 3 bases from V and 10 bases from J, with 10 bases in between. CDR1 and CDR2 (germline): DFQATT, SNEGSKA (reference sequence). The CDR3 has 11 amino acids. This chain's CDR3 is CSASIRGTIYF. CDR3 bases: TGCAGTGCTAGTATTCGGGGAACCATATATTTT.

This clonotype showed up many times. The chain couples TRBV7-9 to TRBJ1-1, with unresolved D. Trimming cost V 5 bases and J 4 bases, with 11 bases left between them. The CDR3 runs 13 residues. Germline CDR1 and CDR2: SEHNR and FQNEAQ (reference sequence). CDR3 in amino acids: CASSPVLGTEAFF. The CDR3 region has the DNA TGTGCCAGCAGCCCTGTACTTGGCACTGAAGCTTTCTTT.

V is TRBV2 and J is TRBJ1-2; D is undetermined. The CDR3 contains 13 residues. The V end was cut by 8 bases, the J end by 7 bases, with 17 bases between. Germline V lookup: CDR1 SNHLY, CDR2 FYNNEI. CDR3 in amino acids: CASALIGTGGYTF. The CDR3 coding sequence is TGTGCCAGCGCTTTGATTGGTACGGGTGGCTACACCTTC.

The CDR3 here is CASSDRTGGGTDTQYF. The CDR3 DNA reads as TGCGCCAGCAGTGACAGGACAGGCGGCGGCACAGATACGCAGTATTTT. The gene calls are TRBV10-1 and TRBJ2-3; 7 bases agree with TRBD1. CDR1 and CDR2 from the germline V gene are WNHNN and SYGVQD (reference sequence). V trimming: 3 bases; J trimming: 1 base; junction bases outside the gene matches: 7. This CDR3 comprises 16 residues.

This clonotype occurred a few times. The rearrangement links TRBV9 to TRBJ1-3; D unclear. CDR1 SGDLS and CDR2 YYNGEE come from the germline V gene. V shed 0 bases and J shed 4 bases, with 11 bases lying between them. This CDR3 contains 15 residues. CDR3 sequence reads: CASSVERFSGNTIYF. In DNA, the CDR3 is TGTGCCAGCAGCGTAGAACGGTTTTCGGGAAACACCATATATTTT.

There are a few counts of this clonotype. The chain couples TRBV7-9 to TRBJ1-2; D is ambiguous. Germline V gene data show CDR1 as SEHNR and CDR2 as FQNEAQ (reference sequence). The CDR3 spans 12 residues. V was shortened by 3 bases and J by 6 bases, with 8 bases between the two germline ends. As DNA, the CDR3 is TGTGCCAGCAGCTTGGGGATGGATGGCTACACCTTC. Amino acids: CASSLGMDGYTF.

The chain links TRBV20-1 to TRBJ1-2; TRBD1 might be the D (6 bases). The germline gives CDR1 DFQATT, CDR2 SNEGSKA (reference sequence). The CDR3 consists of 13 residues. The V end was cut by 7 bases, the J end by 4 bases, with 16 bases between. The CDR3 region has the DNA TGCAGTGTTAGTCAGGGGAGCACCTATGGCTACACCTTC. As protein: CSVSQGSTYGYTF.

This clonotype has a count of ten or more. The J gene is TRBJ2-1, the V gene TRBV3-1, with TRBD1 identical over 8 bases. V was pared by 0 bases and J by 9 bases, with 4 bases of the junction left unmatched. CDR1 and CDR2 from the germline V gene are LGHDT and YNNKEL (reference sequence). This CDR3 has 14 residues. CDR3 coding DNA: TGTGCCAGCAGCCAAGAAGACAGGGGTCCTGAGCAGTTCTTC. Its protein is CASSQEDRGPEQFF.

J is TRBJ2-3 and V is TRBV19; D ambiguous. With 8 bases removed from V and 8 bases from J, the gap between germline ends came to 14 bases. This CDR3 comprises 12 residues. Germline CDR1 is LNHDA and CDR2 is SQIVND (reference sequence). This CDR3 is CASGSPRGTQYF. The CDR3 region has the DNA TGTGCCAGTGGTAGCCCCCGTGGTACGCAGTATTTT. The full variable domain, rest sourced from reference TRBV19 and TRBJ2-3, is DGGITQSPKYLFRKEGQNVTLSCEQNLNHDAMYWYRQDPGQGLRLIYYSQIVNDFQKGDIAEGYSVSREKKESFPLTVTSAQKNPTAFYLCASGSPRGTQYFGPGTRLTVL.

This clonotype was recorded once. A junction end diverges from the germline sequence, so it may reflect a read error. Written as DNA, the CDR3 is TGTGCCAGCAGGCTCGGCGACACTGAGGCTTTCTTT. This sequence encodes CASRLGDTEAFF. This rearrangement joins TRBV11-2 to TRBJ1-1, with D uncertain. Germline V gene lookup returns CDR1 SGHAT and CDR2 FQNNGV. The CDR3 totals 12 residues.

The V call is TRBV5-1, the J call TRBJ2-3; D ambiguous. Germline lookup yields CDR1 SGHRS and CDR2 YFSETQ. The CDR3 length is 14 residues. Trimming removed 3 bases at V and 0 bases at J, with 8 bases between. CDR3 sequence (DNA): TGCGCCAGCAGCTGGGTGGGGAGCACAGATACGCAGTATTTT. This encodes CASSWVGSTDTQYF.

V is TRBV9 and J is TRBJ1-1; possible D gene TRBD1, 6 bases. CDR1 is SGDLS, CDR2 YYNGEE, per germline. Trimming shortened V by 0 bases and J by 9 bases, and 15 bases separated the two germline ends. The CDR3 covers 14 residues. The CDR3 DNA sequence: TGTGCCAGCAGCGTAGACTCATGGGACATTCAAGCTTTCTTT. Protein: CASSVDSWDIQAFF.

This clonotype was detected only a few times. J is TRBJ1-2 and V is TRBV29-1; D unresolved. The CDR3 totals 16 residues. Trimming shortened V by 5 bases and J by 1 base, and 20 bases separated the two germline ends. CDR1 and CDR2 from the germline V gene are SQVTM and ANQGSEA. The CDR3 DNA reads as TGCAGCGTTCTCCAGGCCCAAGATACCCGTAACTATGGCTACACCTTC. Its translation: CSVLQAQDTRNYGYTF.

Note on this clonotype: Its ends do not fully match the called genes, so a read error is possible. The DNA for the CDR3 is TGCAGTGCTAGAGATCTTCAGACCTCCGCCCAAGGGACCCAGTACTTC. The encoded protein is CSARDLQTSAQGTQYF. The chain uses TRBV20-1 and TRBJ2-5; D not certain. The CDR3 totals 16 residues. Per germline, CDR1 DFQATT and CDR2 SNEGSKA (reference sequence).

The sample holds many counts of this clonotype. The chain is built from TRBV27 and TRBJ2-2; the match to TRBD1 covers 8 bases. Germline trimming cut 6 bases from V and 3 bases from J; bases unmatched to any gene: 9. Germline-derived CDR1 and CDR2 are MNHEY and SMNVEV (reference sequence). The CDR3 is 16 residues long. The CDR3 here is CASSLLKGQDTGELFF. The DNA for the CDR3 is TGTGCCAGCAGCCTCTTAAAGGGACAGGACACCGGGGAGCTGTTTTTT.

The chain uses TRBV10-3 and TRBJ2-2, with a possible D match to TRBD1 (6 bases). The CDR3 extends over 14 amino acids. Trimming removed 6 bases from V and 0 bases from J, with 8 bases in between. The germline gives CDR1 ENHRY, CDR2 SYGVKD. CDR3: CAISGQPNTGELFF. The CDR3 DNA sequence: TGTGCCATCAGCGGACAGCCGAACACCGGGGAGCTGTTTTTT.

The chain combines TRBV29-1 with TRBJ2-1; TRBD2 matches 9 bases. From germline, CDR1 is SQVTM and CDR2 ANQGSEA. This CDR3 is 14 amino acids long. V trimming: 1 base; J trimming: 6 bases; junction bases outside the gene matches: 4. In DNA form, the CDR3 reads TGCAGCGTTGAAGCGGGACTAGCACGCAATGAGCAGTTCTTC. Its translation: CSVEAGLARNEQFF.